This T cell receptor beta chain originates from a study of shared clonotypes between healthy human individuals. From germline, CDR1 is SQVTM and CDR2 ANQGSEA. V lost 4 bases and J lost 5, with 11 bases in between. The length of the CDR3 is 12 residues. In its sample, this clone was seen a few times. The antigen remains unidentified. This same CDR3 is encoded by further DNA sequences in the sample. Study results and limitations: A handful of donors had 5% to 6.5% of their naive CD4 clonotypes in common.

Produced via immunoSEQ multiplex PCR; TCRdb's table is partial and in-frame only. The sample lists about 980,000 clones; less than 85% were seen once. The TCR comes from a man between 18 and 35 years old in good health. The chain carries TRBV29-1 and TRBJ1-1; D is perhaps TRBD1 (5 bases). Material for sequencing was memory CD4+ T cells sorted from blood. Subset here: CD45RA-negative fraction. CDR3 region: CSVAQGGTEAFF. The CDR3 coding sequence is TGCAGCGTTGCTCAGGGAGGAACTGAAGCTTTCTTT. Full variable domain (outside the CDR3, taken from reference TRBV29-1 and TRBJ1-1): SAVISQKPSRDICQRGTSLTIQCQVDSQVTMMFWYRQQPGQSLTLIATANQGSEATYESGFVIDKFPISRPNLTFSTLTVSNMSPEDSSIYLCSVAQGGTEAFFGQGTRLTVV.